The present TCR beta chain was sequenced within a study of T cell changes during pregnancy in multiple sclerosis (dated by TCRdb to the late 2010s). Turning to the overall study: In women with multiple sclerosis, the researchers looked at how the T cell repertoire shifted as pregnancy progressed.

Libraries were made using the immunoSEQ multiplex PCR assay. TCRdb carries this immuneACCESS record with in-frame sequences only. Its versions omit some clonotypes, under half of them owing to an unresolved V gene in the studies checked, with the rest unexplained. Counted in this sample were tens of thousands of clones; about 93% of them appeared once. The ten biggest clones cover more than 3% of the sample. In the case of this clone: This receptor's antigen is unknown. Per-base qualities were not stored, and no clone one base away is much larger.

The cysteine opens and the phenylalanine closes a CDR3 of 13 amino acids. The only DNA kept is the CDR3, 39 bases in frame from the first base. In the germline V gene (reference sequence), CDR1 corresponds to MNHEY and CDR2 to SMNVEV. V is clipped by 0 bases and J by 6 bases, and the sequence between their germline boundaries is 6 bases long. The TCR was taken from a female donor with multiple sclerosis, enrolled in a pregnancy study. The starting material was CD8+ T cells from peripheral blood mononuclear cells, obtained after pregnancy. The chain uses TRBV27 and TRBJ1-5, with TRBD1 perhaps the D gene, on 5 matching bases. Here the CDR3 is given as CASSLSGGQPQHF. The sequenced DNA is TGTGCCAGCAGTTTATCGGGGGGTCAGCCCCAGCATTTT.